The clone carrying this T cell receptor (beta chain) was recorded a few times. Its specificity is not known. The data belong to a study of T cells after yellow fever vaccination. Broader study findings: Although the secondary response was weaker, it peaked faster, at day 5 versus 15. In FACS-sorted repertoires, abundant clonotypes from the bulk population could appear as contaminants. Most clones from primary vaccination were detected again post-booster (96% CD4, 88% CD8).

The CDR3 totals 15 residues. Trimming removed 0 bases at V and 3 bases at J, with 11 bases between. Germline V gene lookup returns CDR1 LGHNA and CDR2 YSLEER. UMIs were added to TCR cDNA along with a universal primer site when it was made by 5'RACE template switching. TCRdb passed the 5' RACE reads through MiXCR, listing each CDR3 protein once. The data contain 150,000 to 200,000 distinct CDR3 sequences, about 10% of them singletons. The TCR was taken from a man younger than 35 who received the YFV17D yellow fever vaccine. This sequence joins TRBV4-3 and TRBJ2-5; the D call may be TRBD1 or TRBD2 (5 bases each). Material: CD8+ T cells sorted from PBMCs, obtained 15 days after the yellow fever booster vaccination. For the CDR3, the DNA is TGCGCCAGCAGCCAAGATACGGGGCTGAAAGAGACCCAGTACTTC. It translates to CASSQDTGLKETQYF.